The clone carrying this T cell receptor (beta chain) was detected only a few times. The antigen remains unidentified. A second PCR of about 6 to 11 cycles used a sample-barcoded 5' primer and a J-beta primer mix. Tags on each cDNA molecule came from a template-switch adaptor with 12 random nucleotides. One entry per CDR3 protein results from TCRdb running MiXCR on the 5' RACE reads. In the table there are roughly 830,000 distinct CDR3 sequences, approximately 67% of which are singletons. Per sample, at least 6 micrograms of total RNA were extracted. CDR3 length equals 14 residues. Germline lookup yields CDR1 SEHNR and CDR2 FQNEAQ (reference sequence). J lost 4 bases, V lost 1 base, and 2 bases had no gene match. This entry belongs to a study of blood T cells in healthy people across ages. Findings and caveats of the study: TCR beta diversity per million T cells fell roughly linearly with age.

V usage is TRBV7-9 and J usage is TRBJ1-2, with TRBD1 identical over 8 bases. The TCR originated in a man aged 25-40 years in good health. Sequencing input: blood. The CDR3: CASSLGTGTYGYTF. The CDR3 DNA reads as TGTGCCAGCAGCTTAGGGACAGGGACCTATGGCTACACCTTC.